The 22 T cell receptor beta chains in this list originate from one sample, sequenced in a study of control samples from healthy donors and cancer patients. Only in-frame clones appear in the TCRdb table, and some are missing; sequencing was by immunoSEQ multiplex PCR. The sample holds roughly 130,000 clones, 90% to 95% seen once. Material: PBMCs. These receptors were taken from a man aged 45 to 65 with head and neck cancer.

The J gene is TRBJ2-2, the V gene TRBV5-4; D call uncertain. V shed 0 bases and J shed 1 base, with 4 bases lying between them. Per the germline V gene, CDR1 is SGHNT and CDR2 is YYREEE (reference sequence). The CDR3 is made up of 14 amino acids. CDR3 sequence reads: CASSLEGNTGELFF. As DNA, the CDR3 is TGTGCCAGCAGCTTGGAGGGGAACACCGGGGAGCTGTTTTTT.

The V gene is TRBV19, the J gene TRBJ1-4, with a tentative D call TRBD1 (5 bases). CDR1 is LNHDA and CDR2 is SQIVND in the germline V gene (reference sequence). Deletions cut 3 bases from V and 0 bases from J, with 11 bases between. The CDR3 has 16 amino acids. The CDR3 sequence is CASSMTRTPTNEKLFF. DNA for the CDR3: TGTGCCAGTAGTATGACGAGGACACCAACTAATGAAAAACTGTTTTTT. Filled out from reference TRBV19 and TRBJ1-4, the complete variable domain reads DGGITQSPKYLFRKEGQNVTLSCEQNLNHDAMYWYRQDPGQGLRLIYYSQIVNDFQKGDIAEGYSVSREKKESFPLTVTSAQKNPTAFYLCASSMTRTPTNEKLFFGSGTQLSVL.

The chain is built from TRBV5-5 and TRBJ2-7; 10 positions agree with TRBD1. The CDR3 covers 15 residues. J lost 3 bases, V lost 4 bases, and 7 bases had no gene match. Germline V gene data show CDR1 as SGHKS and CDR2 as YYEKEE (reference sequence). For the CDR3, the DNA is TGTGCCAGCAGCCTCGGGACAGGGGCCTTCTACGAGCAGTACTTC. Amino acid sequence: CASSLGTGAFYEQYF.

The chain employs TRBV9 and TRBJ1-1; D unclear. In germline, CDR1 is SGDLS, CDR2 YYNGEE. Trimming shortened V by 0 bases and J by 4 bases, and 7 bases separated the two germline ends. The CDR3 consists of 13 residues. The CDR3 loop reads CASSVVGPTEAFF. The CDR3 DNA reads TGTGCCAGCAGCGTAGTCGGCCCCACTGAAGCTTTCTTT.

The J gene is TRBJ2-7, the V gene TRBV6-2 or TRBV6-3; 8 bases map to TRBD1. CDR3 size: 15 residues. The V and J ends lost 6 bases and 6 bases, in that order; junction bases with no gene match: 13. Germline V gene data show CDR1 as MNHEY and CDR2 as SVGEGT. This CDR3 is CASSSPLRTGTEQYF. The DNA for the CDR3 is TGTGCCAGCAGCTCCCCCTTGAGGACAGGGACCGAGCAGTACTTC.

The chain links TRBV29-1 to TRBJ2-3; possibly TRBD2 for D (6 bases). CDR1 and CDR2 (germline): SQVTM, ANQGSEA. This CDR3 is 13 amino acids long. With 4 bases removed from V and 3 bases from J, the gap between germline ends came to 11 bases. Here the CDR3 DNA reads TGCAGCGTTGGGAGGGATAGTACAGATACGCAGTATTTT. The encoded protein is CSVGRDSTDTQYF.

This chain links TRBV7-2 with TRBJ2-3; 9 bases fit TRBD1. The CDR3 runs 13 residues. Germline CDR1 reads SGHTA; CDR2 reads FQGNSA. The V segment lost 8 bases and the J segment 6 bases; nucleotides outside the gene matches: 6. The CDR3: CASGDRVWDTQYF. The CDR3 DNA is TGTGCCAGCGGGGACAGGGTTTGGGATACGCAGTATTTT.

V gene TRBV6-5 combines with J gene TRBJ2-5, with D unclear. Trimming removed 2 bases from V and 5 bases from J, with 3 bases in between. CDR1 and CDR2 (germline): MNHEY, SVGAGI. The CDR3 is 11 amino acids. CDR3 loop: CASSYRETQYF. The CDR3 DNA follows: TGTGCCAGCAGTTACAGGGAGACCCAGTACTTC.

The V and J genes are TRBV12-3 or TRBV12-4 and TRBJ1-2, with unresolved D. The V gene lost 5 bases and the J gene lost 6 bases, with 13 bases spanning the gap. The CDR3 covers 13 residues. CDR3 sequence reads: CASSARGYHGYTF. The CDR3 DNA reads TGTGCCAGCAGTGCCCGCGGCTATCATGGCTACACCTTC.

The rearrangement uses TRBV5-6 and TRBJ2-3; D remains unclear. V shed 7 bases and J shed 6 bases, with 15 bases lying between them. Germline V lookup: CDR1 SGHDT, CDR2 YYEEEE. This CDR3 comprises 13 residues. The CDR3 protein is CASQRPSGDTQYF. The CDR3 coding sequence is TGTGCCAGCCAAAGACCCTCCGGGGATACGCAGTATTTT.

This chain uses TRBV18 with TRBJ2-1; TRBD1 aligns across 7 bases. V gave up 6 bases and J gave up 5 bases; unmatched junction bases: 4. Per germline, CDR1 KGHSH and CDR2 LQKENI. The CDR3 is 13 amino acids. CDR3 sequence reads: CASSVGQNNEQFF. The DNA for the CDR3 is TGTGCCAGCTCCGTGGGACAGAACAATGAGCAGTTCTTC.

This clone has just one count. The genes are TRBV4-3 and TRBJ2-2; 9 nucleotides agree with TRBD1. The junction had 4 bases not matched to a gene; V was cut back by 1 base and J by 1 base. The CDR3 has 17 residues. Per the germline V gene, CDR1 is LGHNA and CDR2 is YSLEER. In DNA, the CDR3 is TGCGCCAGCAGCCAAGTACTGGGACAGGGGAACACCGGGGAGCTGTTTTTT. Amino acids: CASSQVLGQGNTGELFF.

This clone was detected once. CDR3 sequence reads: CASSHAQTVTEQYF. In DNA, the CDR3 is TGTGCCAGCAGCCACGCCCAGACAGTAACCGAGCAGTACTTC. This chain uses TRBV7-9 with TRBJ2-7; the D gene is possibly TRBD1 (5 bases). Trimming stripped 5 bases from V and 6 bases from J, with 17 bases between. Per the germline V gene, CDR1 is SEHNR and CDR2 is FQNEAQ (reference sequence). The CDR3 has 14 amino acids.

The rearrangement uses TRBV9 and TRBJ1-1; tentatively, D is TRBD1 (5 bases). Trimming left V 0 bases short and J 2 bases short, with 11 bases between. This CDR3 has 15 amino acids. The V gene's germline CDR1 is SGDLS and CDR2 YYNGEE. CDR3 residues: CASSVEVGANTEAFF. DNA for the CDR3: TGTGCCAGCAGCGTAGAGGTAGGGGCCAACACTGAAGCTTTCTTT.

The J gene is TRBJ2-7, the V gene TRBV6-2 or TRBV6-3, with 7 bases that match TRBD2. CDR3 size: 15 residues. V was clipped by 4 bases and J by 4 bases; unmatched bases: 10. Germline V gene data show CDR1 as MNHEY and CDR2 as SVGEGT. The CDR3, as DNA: TGTGCCAGCAGTTCGTCCGGCGGGGGTACTTACGAGCAGTACTTC. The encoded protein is CASSSSGGGTYEQYF.

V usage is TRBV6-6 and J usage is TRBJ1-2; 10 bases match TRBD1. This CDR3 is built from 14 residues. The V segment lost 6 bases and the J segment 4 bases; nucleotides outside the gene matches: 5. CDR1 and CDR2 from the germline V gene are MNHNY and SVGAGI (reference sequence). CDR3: CASSPGQGFYGYTF. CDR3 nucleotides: TGTGCCAGCAGCCCGGGACAGGGGTTCTATGGCTACACCTTC.

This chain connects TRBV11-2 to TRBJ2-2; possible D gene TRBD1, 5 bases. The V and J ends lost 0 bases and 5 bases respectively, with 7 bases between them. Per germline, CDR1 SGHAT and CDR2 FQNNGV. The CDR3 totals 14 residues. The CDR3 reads CASSLERGTGELFF. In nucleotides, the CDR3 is TGTGCCAGCAGCTTAGAAAGGGGTACCGGGGAGCTGTTTTTT.

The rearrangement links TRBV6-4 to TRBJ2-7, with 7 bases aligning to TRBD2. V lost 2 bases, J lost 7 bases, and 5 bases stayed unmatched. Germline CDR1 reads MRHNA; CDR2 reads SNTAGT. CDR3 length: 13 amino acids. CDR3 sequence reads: CASSDERGGEQYF. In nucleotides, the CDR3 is TGTGCCAGCAGTGACGAGCGGGGCGGGGAGCAGTACTTC.

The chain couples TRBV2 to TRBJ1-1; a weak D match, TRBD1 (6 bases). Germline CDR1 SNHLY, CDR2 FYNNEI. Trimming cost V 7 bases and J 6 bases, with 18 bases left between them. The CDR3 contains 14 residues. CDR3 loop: CASTPVEGDSEAFF. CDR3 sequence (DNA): TGTGCCAGCACCCCCGTCGAGGGGGACTCTGAAGCTTTCTTT.

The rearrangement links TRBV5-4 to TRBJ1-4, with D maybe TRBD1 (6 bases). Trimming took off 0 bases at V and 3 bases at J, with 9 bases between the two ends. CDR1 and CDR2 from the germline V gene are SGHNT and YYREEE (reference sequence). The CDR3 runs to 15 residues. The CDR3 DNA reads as TGTGCCAGCAGCTTGGCGGGACAAGCTAATGAAAAACTGTTTTTT. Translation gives CASSLAGQANEKLFF. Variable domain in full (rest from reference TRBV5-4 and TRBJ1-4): ETGVTQSPTHLIKTRGQQVTLRCSSQSGHNTVSWYQQALGQGPQFIFQYYREEENGRGNFPPRFSGLQFPNYSSELNVNALELDDSALYLCASSLAGQANEKLFFGSGTQLSVL.

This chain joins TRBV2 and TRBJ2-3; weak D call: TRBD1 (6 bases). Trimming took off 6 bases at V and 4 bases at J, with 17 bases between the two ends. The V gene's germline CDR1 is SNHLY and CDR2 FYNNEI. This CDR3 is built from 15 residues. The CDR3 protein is CASRPRRGSADTQYF. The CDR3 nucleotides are TGTGCCAGCAGGCCTCGCAGGGGATCGGCAGATACGCAGTATTTT.

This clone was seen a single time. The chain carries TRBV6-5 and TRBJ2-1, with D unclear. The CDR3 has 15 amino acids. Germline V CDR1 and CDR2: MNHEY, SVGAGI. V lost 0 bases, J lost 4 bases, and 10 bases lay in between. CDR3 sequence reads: CASSYSVTAYNEQFF. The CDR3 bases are TGTGCCAGCAGTTACTCTGTCACAGCATACAATGAGCAGTTCTTC.